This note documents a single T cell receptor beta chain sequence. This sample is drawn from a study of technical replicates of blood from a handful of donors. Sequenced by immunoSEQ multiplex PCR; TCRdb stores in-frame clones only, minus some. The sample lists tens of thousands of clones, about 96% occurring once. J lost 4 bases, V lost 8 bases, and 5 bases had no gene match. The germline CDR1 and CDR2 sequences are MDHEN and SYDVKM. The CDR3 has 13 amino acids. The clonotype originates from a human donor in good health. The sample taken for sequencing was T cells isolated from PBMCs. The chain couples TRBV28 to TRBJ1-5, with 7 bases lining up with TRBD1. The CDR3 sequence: CASAGQLNQPQHF. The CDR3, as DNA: TGTGCCAGCGCGGGACAGCTTAATCAGCCCCAGCATTTT.